These 2 T cell receptor beta chains were all obtained from the same sample, sequenced in a study of blood T cell repertoires in COVID-19. Here immunoSEQ multiplex PCR was the method, and the copy in TCRdb shows in-frame clones only, minus some. The table shows tens of thousands of clones, with about 80% occurring only once. Material: peripheral blood. The receptors shown here come from a man aged 55 to 70 with active or convalescent COVID-19.

This clone has a handful of counts. The rearrangement joins TRBV7-7 to TRBJ2-1; no clear D gene. The germline V gene encodes CDR1 SSHAT and CDR2 FNYEAQ (reference sequence). Trimming stripped 5 bases from V and 0 bases from J, with 11 bases between. This CDR3 has 15 amino acids. The CDR3: CASSPGHLSYNEQFF. Written as DNA, the CDR3 is TGTGCCAGCAGCCCCGGTCATCTCTCCTACAATGAGCAGTTCTTC.

The chain joins TRBV3-1 (or the pseudogene TRBV3-2) to TRBJ1-1, with TRBD1 matching 10 bases. CDR1 and CDR2 from the germline V gene are LGHDT and YNNKEL (reference sequence). Trimming cost V 5 bases and J 4 bases; bases outside gene matches: 10. The CDR3 covers 16 residues. This CDR3 is CASSSRWTGGITEAFF. The CDR3 bases are TGTGCCAGCAGCTCCCGGTGGACAGGGGGTATCACTGAAGCTTTCTTT.